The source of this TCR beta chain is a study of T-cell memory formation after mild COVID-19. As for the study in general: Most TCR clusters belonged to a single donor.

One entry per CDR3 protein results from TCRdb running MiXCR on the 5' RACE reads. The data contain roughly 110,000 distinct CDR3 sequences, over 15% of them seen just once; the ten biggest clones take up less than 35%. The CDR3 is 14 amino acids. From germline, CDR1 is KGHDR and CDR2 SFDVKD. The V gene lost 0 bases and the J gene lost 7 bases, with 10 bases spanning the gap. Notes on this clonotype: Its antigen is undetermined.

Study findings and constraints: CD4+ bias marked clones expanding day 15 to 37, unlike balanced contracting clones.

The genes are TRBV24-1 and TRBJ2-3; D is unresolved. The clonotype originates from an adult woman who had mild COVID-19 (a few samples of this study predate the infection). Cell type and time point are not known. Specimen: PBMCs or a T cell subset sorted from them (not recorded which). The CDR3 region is CATSDLTVGYTQYF. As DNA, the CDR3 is TGTGCCACCAGTGATTTGACAGTTGGGTATACGCAGTATTTT.